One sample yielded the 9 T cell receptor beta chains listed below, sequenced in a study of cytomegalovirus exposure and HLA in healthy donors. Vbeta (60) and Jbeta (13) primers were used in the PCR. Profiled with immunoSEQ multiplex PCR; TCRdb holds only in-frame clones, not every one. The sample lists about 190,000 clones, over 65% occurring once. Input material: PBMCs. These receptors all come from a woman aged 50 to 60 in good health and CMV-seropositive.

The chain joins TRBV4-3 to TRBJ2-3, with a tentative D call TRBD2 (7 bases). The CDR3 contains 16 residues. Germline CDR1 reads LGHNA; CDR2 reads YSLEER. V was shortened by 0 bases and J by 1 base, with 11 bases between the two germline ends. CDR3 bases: TGCGCCAGCAGCCAAGAGGGGGGGGCTGGCACAGATACGCAGTATTTT. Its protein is CASSQEGGAGTDTQYF.

The CDR3 DNA sequence: TGTGCCAGCAGCCAAGATAGCAGAAAGCAGTTCTTC. Amino acid sequence: CASSQDSRKQFF. The rearrangement links TRBV14 to TRBJ2-1; no definite D call. Trimming took off 0 bases at V and 11 bases at J, with 8 bases between the two ends. Germline CDR1 and CDR2: SGHDN and FVKESK. CDR3 length equals 12 residues.

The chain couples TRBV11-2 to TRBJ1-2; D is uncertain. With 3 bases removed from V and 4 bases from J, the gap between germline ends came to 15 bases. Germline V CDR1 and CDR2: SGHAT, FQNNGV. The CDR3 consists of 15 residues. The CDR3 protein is CASSFNMGSGYGYTF. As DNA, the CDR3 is TGTGCCAGCAGCTTCAATATGGGGAGCGGCTATGGCTACACCTTC.

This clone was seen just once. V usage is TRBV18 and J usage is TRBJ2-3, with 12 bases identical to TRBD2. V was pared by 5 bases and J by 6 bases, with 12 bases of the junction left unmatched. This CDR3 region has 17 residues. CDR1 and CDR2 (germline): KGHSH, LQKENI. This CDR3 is CASSSWTSGVVGDTQYF. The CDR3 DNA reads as TGTGCCAGCTCATCATGGACTAGCGGGGTTGTAGGGGATACGCAGTATTTT.

CDR3 DNA sequence: TGTGCCAGCAGCTTAGGGCCCCCCGCTAGCGGGGCGTCCGGGGAGCTGTTTTTT. Its translation: CASSLGPPASGASGELFF. The chain uses TRBV7-2 and TRBJ2-2; TRBD2 aligns across 9 bases. The CDR3 is 18 residues long. V was clipped by 1 base and J by 6 bases; unmatched bases: 12. The germline V gene encodes CDR1 SGHTA and CDR2 FQGNSA.

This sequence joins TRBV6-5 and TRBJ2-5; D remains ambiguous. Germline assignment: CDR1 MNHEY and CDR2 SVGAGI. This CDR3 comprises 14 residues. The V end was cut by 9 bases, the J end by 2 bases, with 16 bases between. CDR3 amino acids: CASSVSETQETQYF. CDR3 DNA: TGTGCCAGTTCCGTGTCCGAAACACAAGAGACCCAGTACTTC.

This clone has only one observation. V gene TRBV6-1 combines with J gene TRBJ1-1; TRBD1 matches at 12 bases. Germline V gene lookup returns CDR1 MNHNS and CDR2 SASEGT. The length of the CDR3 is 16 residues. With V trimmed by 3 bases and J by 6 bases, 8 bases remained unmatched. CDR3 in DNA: TGTGCCAGCAGTGATTGGGACAGGGGGCGCCTAGCTGAAGCTTTCTTT. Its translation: CASSDWDRGRLAEAFF.

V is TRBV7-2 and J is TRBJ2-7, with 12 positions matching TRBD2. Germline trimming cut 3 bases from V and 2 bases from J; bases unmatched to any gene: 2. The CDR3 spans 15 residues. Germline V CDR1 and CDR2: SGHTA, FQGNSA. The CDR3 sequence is CASSFLAGGPYEQYF. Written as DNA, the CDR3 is TGTGCCAGCAGCTTTCTAGCGGGGGGGCCCTACGAGCAGTACTTC.

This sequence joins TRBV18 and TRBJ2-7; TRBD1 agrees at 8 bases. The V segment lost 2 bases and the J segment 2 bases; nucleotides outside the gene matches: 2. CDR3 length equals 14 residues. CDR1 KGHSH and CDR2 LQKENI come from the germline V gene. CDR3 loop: CASSPTTGAYEQYF. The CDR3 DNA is TGTGCCAGCTCACCAACGACAGGGGCCTACGAGCAGTACTTC.